Included here is one T cell receptor beta chain sequence, with context. Data came from immunoSEQ multiplex PCR; TCRdb stores just in-frame clones and leaves some out. Among about 38,000 clones listed, 88% were seen once. This CDR3 has 14 residues. Germline V gene data show CDR1 as SQVTM and CDR2 as ANQGSEA. V lost 6 bases and J lost 8, with 19 bases in between. The data were obtained in a study of T cell changes during pregnancy in multiple sclerosis. The TCR was taken from a female donor with multiple sclerosis, enrolled in a pregnancy study. The V call is TRBV29-1, the J call TRBJ1-4, with D unclear. Here the sequenced sample was CD8+ T cells from peripheral blood mononuclear cells, taken in the third trimester of pregnancy. The CDR3 DNA follows: TGCAGCGTGGCCGGGTTTCGAGAAGGAGAAAAACTGTTTTTT. This translates into CSVAGFREGEKLFF.